This T cell receptor beta chain came from a study of T cells after yellow fever vaccination. The wider study: When fractions had low cell numbers, they were prepared with SMART-Seq v4 Ultra Low Input. Study results and limitations: Of the clonotypes, a small share occurred in both CD4 and CD8 compartments. Weaker, the secondary response had a peak occurring faster, on day 5 versus 15.

The CDR3 is 15 residues long. After removal of 7 bases from V and 7 bases from J, the junction contained 7 bases not matched to a gene. In germline, CDR1 is SGHTA, CDR2 FQGNSA. By 5'RACE template switching, TCR cDNA was produced, with a universal primer site and UMIs added in the process. TCRdb recomputed calls from the 5' RACE reads with MiXCR, one row per CDR3 protein. Of approximately 550,000 distinct CDR3 sequences listed, less than 20% were seen once; the top ten hold roughly an eighth. Concerning this clonotype itself: Its antigen is unknown.

V is TRBV7-2 and J is TRBJ2-3; 14 nucleotides line up with TRBD2. The sample consisted of PBMCs, taken 15 days after the yellow fever booster vaccination. The sequence was collected from a man younger than 40 who received the YFV17D yellow fever vaccine. The chain's CDR3 is CASNGRLAGGNTQYF. The CDR3 DNA sequence: TGTGCCAGCAACGGGAGACTAGCGGGAGGGAATACGCAGTATTTT.